The rows below give T cell receptor beta chains drawn from one sample of a study of T cell responses to AZD1222 COVID-19 vaccine. Sequencing used immunoSEQ multiplex PCR; TCRdb keeps in-frame clones, though not all of them. The data contain 120,000 or so clones, around 80% of them singletons. The sample consisted of peripheral blood, taken 28 days after the second AZD1222 dose. The receptor source for this set is an adult who received the AZD1222 COVID-19 vaccine. Each CDR3 is given with its conserved first and last residue. The D gene is left open where the match is weak. Expanded clones are given a class, and other clones once, few, many or no size at all.

V gene	D gene	J gene	clone size	CDR3 DNA	CDR3 protein
TRBV3-1/TRBV3-2	.	TRBJ1-6	few	TGTGCCAGCAGCCAAGATGGGAATTCACCCCTCCACTTT	CASSQDGNSPLHF
TRBV5-6	.	TRBJ1-6	.	TGTGCCAGCAGCTTGGCAATAGGCACGCTCCACTTT	CASSLAIGTLHF
TRBV9	.	TRBJ2-3	.	TGTGCCAGCAGCGTTAACGGGGCGGGCACAGATACGCAGTATTTT	CASSVNGAGTDTQYF
TRBV4-3	TRBD1	TRBJ1-1	.	TGCGCCAGCAGCCTGGGACAGAGTAGGAACACTGAAGCTTTCTTT	CASSLGQSRNTEAFF
TRBV6-2/TRBV6-3	TRBD2	TRBJ2-5	.	TGTGCCAGCAGTCCCCCGTTCGGGTCGGGGGGCCAGTACTTC	CASSPPFGSGGQYF
TRBV7-2	TRBD1	TRBJ2-1	.	TGTGCCAGCAGCTTAGTTTCGCAGGGGGCGCGCAATGAGCAGTTCTTC	CASSLVSQGARNEQFF
TRBV24-1	TRBD1	TRBJ1-2	.	TGTGCCACCAGTGATGGCGTAGGGGCAGGGGGATCCGGCGGCTACACCTTC	CATSDGVGAGGSGGYTF
TRBV19	.	TRBJ1-5	.	TGTGCCAGTAGTTGGACAGCTAATCAGCCCCAGCATTTT	CASSWTANQPQHF
TRBV27	.	TRBJ1-4	.	TGTGCCAGCAGTTTATCGCGACCGGGACCGACGAATGAAAAACTGTTTTTT	CASSLSRPGPTNEKLFF
TRBV7-6	TRBD1	TRBJ1-2	.	TGTGCCAGCAGCCCTCTCGGGACAGCTTATGGCTACACCTTC	CASSPLGTAYGYTF
TRBV6-1	TRBD1	TRBJ1-3	few	TGTGCCAGCAGTGGGTATGACAGGGGGCCTGGAAACACCATATATTTT	CASSGYDRGPGNTIYF
TRBV7-8	TRBD1	TRBJ1-5	.	TGTGCCAGCAGCCACCCGGGACAGCCCAATCAGCCCCAGCATTTT	CASSHPGQPNQPQHF
TRBV5-1	.	TRBJ1-2	.	TGCGCCAGCAGCTTGGGAGGGACGGCGAACTATGGCTACACCTTC	CASSLGGTANYGYTF
TRBV6-5	.	TRBJ2-2	.	TGTGCCAGCAGTACGGACAGGAACACCGGGGAGCTGTTTTTT	CASSTDRNTGELFF